The clone carrying this TCR beta chain occurred once. The data stem from a study of T cell changes during pregnancy in multiple sclerosis. Germline CDR1 reads MGHRA; CDR2 reads YSYEKL. The CDR3 length is 16 residues. V was pared by 4 bases and J by 12 bases, with 22 bases between. The table came from immunoSEQ multiplex PCR; TCRdb's copy has only in-frame clones and leaves some out. Of approximately 100,000 clones detected, around 92% appear once; the ten largest clones hold approximately 2%. The rearrangement joins TRBV4-1 to TRBJ1-6; D may be TRBD1 (6 bases). The input for sequencing was peripheral blood, taken after pregnancy. This TCR derives from a female donor in good health, enrolled as a control in a pregnancy study. The CDR3 coding sequence is TGCGCCAGCAGCCCGTTTACAGGGACGGCGAATGTACCCCTCCACTTT. Residues: CASSPFTGTANVPLHF.